This T cell receptor (beta chain) was found in a study of blood T cell repertoires in COVID-19. Study overall: Sites across the United States, Italy and Spain contributed samples from acute and convalescent COVID-19. PBMCs, B-cell-depleted T cells, or T cells provided the cDNA or gDNA that made up the material.

Profiling relied on immunoSEQ multiplex PCR, and the TCRdb table lists in-frame clones only, not all of them. This sample has roughly 400,000 clones, with roughly 89% found just once. The germline V and J ends were trimmed by 0 bases and 5 bases, with 14 bases remaining between them. This CDR3 spans 15 amino acids. CDR1 and CDR2 from the germline V gene are SGHRS and YFSETQ. Living in 24 US areas, the participants were between roughly 18 and 90 years of age. The sequenced sample was PBMCs or T cells enriched from blood (not recorded which). This sequence joins TRBV5-1 and TRBJ1-1; possibly TRBD1 for D (5 bases). This sequence was found in a woman aged 45-65 years who had recovered from COVID-19. The CDR3 sequence is CASSLGGGAGTEAFF. Written as DNA, the CDR3 is TGCGCCAGCAGCTTGGGAGGCGGAGCAGGGACTGAAGCTTTCTTT.